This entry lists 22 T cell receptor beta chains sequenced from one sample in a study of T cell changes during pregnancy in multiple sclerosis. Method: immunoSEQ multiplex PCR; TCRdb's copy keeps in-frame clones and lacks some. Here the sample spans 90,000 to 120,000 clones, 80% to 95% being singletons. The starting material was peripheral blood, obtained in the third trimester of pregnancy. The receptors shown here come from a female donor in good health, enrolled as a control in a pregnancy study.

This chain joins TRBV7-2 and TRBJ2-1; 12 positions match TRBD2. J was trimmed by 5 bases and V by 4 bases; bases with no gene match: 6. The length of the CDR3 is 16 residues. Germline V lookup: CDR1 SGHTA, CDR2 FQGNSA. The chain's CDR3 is CASSSELAGGHNEQFF. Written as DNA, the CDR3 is TGTGCCAGCAGCTCAGAACTAGCGGGGGGACACAATGAGCAGTTCTTC.

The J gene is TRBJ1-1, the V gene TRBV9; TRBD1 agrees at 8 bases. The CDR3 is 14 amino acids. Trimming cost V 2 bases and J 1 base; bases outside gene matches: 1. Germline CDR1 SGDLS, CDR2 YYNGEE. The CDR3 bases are TGTGCCAGCAGCGTCGGACAGGGGAACACTGAAGCTTTCTTT. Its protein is CASSVGQGNTEAFF.

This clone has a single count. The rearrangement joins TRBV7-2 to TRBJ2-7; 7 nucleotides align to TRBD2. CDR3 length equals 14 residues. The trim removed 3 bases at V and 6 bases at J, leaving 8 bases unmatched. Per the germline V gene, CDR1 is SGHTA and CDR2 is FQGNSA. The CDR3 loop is CASSFTGRGGEQYF. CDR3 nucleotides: TGTGCCAGCAGCTTTACAGGCCGCGGGGGCGAGCAGTACTTC.

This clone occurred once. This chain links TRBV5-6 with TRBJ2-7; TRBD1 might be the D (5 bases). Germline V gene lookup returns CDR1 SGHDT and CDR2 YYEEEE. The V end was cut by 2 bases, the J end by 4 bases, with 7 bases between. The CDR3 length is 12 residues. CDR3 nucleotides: TGTGCCAGCAGCTTTAACAGGTACGAGCAGTACTTC. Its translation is CASSFNRYEQYF.

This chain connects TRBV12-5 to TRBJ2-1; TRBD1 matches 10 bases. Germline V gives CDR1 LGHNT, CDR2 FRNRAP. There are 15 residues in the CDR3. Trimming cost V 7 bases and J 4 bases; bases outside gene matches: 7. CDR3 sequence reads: CASASTGGVYNEQFF. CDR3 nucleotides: TGTGCTAGTGCCTCGACAGGGGGCGTTTACAATGAGCAGTTCTTC.

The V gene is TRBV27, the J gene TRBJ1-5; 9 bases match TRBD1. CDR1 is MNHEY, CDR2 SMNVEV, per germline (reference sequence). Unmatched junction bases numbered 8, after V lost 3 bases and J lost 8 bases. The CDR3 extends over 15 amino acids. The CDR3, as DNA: TGTGCCAGCAGTTTGGACAGGGGCCATCCGGAGCCCCAGCATTTT. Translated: CASSLDRGHPEPQHF.

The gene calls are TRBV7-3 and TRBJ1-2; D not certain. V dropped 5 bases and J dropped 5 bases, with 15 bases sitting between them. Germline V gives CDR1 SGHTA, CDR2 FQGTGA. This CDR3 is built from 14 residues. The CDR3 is CASSPAGSPYGYTF. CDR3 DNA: TGTGCCAGCAGCCCCGCGGGGTCCCCTTATGGCTACACCTTC.

Here the CDR3 reads CASSGGQGVQQYF. CDR3 DNA sequence: TGTGCCAGCAGCGGGGGACAGGGTGTTCAGCAGTACTTC. The J gene is TRBJ2-7, the V gene TRBV9; TRBD1 agrees at 9 bases. V lost 3 bases, J lost 8 bases, and 6 bases stayed unmatched. This CDR3 comprises 13 residues. CDR1 is SGDLS, CDR2 YYNGEE, per germline. Combining the CDR3 with reference TRBV9 and TRBJ2-7 gives the whole variable domain DSGVTQTPKHLITATGQRVTLRCSPRSGDLSVYWYQQSLDQGLQFLIQYYNGEERAKGNILERFSAQQFPDLHSELNLSSLELGDSALYFCASSGGQGVQQYFGPGTRLTVT.

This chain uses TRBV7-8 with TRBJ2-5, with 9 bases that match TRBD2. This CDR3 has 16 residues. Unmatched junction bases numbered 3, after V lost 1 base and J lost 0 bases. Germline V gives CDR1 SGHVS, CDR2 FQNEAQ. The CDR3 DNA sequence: TGTGCCAGCAGCTTAGTAGTAGCGGGGGACCAAGAGACCCAGTACTTC. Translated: CASSLVVAGDQETQYF.

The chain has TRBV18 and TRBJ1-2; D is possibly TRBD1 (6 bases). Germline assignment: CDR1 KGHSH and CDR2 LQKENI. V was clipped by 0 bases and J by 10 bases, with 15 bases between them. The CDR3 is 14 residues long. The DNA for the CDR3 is TGTGCCAGCTCACCACCGTCTCAGGGGAGCGACTACACCTTC. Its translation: CASSPPSQGSDYTF.

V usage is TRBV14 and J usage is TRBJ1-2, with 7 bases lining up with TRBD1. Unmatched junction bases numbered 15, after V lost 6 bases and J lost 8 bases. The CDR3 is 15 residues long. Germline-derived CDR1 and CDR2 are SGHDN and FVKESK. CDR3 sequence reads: CASSQSLQGPYGYTF. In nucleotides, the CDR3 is TGTGCCAGCAGTCAATCCTTACAGGGGCCATACGGCTACACCTTC. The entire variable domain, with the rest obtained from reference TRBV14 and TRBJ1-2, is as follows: EAGVTQFPSHSVIEKGQTVTLRCDPISGHDNLYWYRRVMGKEIKFLLHFVKESKQDESGMPNNRFLAERTGGTYSTLKVQPAELEDSGVYFCASSQSLQGPYGYTFGSGTRLTVV.

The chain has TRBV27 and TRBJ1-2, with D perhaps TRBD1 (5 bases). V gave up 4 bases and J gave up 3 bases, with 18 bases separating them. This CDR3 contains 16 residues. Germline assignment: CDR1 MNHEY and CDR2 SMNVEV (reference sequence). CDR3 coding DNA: TGTGCCAGCAGTTCCTTCCTCGGGGGTGGCGACTATGGCTACACCTTC. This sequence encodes CASSSFLGGGDYGYTF.

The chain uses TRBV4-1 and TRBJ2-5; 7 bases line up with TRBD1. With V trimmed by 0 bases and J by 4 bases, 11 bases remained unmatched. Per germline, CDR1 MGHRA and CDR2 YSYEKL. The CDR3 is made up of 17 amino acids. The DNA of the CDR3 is TGCGCCAGCAGCCAAGAAACCCCCCGGGACAGACGAGAGACCCAGTACTTC. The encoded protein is CASSQETPRDRRETQYF.

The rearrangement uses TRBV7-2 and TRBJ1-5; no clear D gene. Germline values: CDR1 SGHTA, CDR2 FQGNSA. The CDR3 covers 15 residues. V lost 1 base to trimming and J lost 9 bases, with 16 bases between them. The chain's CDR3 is CASSLGGFFFSPQHF. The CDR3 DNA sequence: TGTGCCAGCAGCTTAGGAGGGTTCTTTTTCTCGCCCCAGCATTTT.

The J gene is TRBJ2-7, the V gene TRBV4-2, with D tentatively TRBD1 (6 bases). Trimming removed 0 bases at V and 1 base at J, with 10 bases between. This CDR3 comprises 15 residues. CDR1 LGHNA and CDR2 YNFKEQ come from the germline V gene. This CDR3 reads CASSQEIQGSYEQYF. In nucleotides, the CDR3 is TGTGCCAGCAGCCAAGAGATACAGGGTTCCTACGAGCAGTACTTC.

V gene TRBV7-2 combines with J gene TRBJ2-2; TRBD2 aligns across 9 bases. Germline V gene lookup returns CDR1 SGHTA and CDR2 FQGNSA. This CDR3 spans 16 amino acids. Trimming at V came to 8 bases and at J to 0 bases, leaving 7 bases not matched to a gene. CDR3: CASSRGGGSNTGELFF. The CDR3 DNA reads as TGTGCCAGCTCCCGCGGGGGGGGATCGAACACCGGGGAGCTGTTTTTT.

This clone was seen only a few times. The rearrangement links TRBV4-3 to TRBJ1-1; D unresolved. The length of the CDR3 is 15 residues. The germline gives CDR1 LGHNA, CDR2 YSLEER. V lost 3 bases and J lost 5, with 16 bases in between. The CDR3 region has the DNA TGCGCCAGCAGCCACTCAGACACCCGAACAACTGAAGCTTTCTTT. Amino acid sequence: CASSHSDTRTTEAFF.

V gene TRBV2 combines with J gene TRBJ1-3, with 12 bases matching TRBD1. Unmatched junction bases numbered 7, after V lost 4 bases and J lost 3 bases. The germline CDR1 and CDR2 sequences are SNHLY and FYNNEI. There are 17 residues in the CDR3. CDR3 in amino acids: CASSGDRGRAYGNTIYF. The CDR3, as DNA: TGTGCCAGCAGTGGGGACAGGGGGCGAGCTTATGGAAACACCATATATTTT.

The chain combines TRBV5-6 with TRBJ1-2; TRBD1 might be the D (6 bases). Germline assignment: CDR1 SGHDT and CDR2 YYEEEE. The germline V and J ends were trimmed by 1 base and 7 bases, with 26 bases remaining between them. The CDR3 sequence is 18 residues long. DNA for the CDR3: TGTGCCAGCAGCTTGTACCGGTCCGCAGGGGTTAAGGGAATTGGCTACACCTTC. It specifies CASSLYRSAGVKGIGYTF.

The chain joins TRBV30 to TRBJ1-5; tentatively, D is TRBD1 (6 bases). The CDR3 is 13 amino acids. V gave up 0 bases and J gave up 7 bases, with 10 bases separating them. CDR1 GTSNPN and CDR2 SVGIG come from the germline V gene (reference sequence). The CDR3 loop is CAWSVLQGQPQHF. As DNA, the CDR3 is TGTGCCTGGAGTGTCCTCCAGGGGCAGCCCCAGCATTTT.

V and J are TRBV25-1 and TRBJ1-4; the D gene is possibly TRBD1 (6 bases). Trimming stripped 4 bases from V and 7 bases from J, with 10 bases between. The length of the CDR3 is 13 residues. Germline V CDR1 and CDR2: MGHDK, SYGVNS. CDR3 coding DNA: TGTGCCAGCAGTGGTGGGGGCGGTGAAAAACTGTTTTTT. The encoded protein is CASSGGGGEKLFF.

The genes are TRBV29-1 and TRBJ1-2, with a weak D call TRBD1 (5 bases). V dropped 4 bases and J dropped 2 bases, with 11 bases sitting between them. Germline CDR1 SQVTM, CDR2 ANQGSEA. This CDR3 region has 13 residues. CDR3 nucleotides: TGCAGCGTTGTGGGGGGGACCAACTATGGCTACACCTTC. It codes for CSVVGGTNYGYTF.